This T cell receptor beta chain was identified during a study of shared clonotypes between healthy human individuals (dated by TCRdb to the early 2020s). Concerning the study at large: Three men and two women, aged 18 to 49 years, made up the cohort. For each donor, CD4 naive and CD4 memory were each run on three plates, CD8 naive on two plates, and CD8 memory on one plate. Different laboratories and diverse techniques were used to prepare libraries and sequence TCR repertoires, to increase sequencing depth and limit assay-specific biases. Between about 0.8 and 8.9 billion PBMCs per donor were obtained by leukapheresis. The study deeply sequenced blood TCR repertoires of about five healthy adults to estimate repertoire size and the extent of clonotype sharing between individuals. Study-level results and caveats: Because the study included a small number of donors, the genetic and exposure-history diversity represented was limited. Based on pairwise subsampling, the degree of clonotype sharing among donors was expected to be affected by sequencing depth. Rarefaction of sorted-subset datasets indicated incomplete sequencing despite the large sequencing depth. When several donors were compared, the shared fraction of clonotypes was roughly 5% for naive CD4, 3.5% for naive CD8, 2.3% for memory CD4, and 0.3% to 0.5% for memory CD8. Higher generation probabilities were observed for clonotypes shared by all four sorted-subset donors than for non-shared clonotypes. Sampling was limited to blood, and TCR repertoires in tissue likely differ from TCR repertoires in blood. Larger estimated clonotype richness was generally found for naive subsets than for memory subsets.

CDR1 is given as SNHLY and CDR2 as FYNNEI, both from the germline V gene. The CDR3, cysteine through phenylalanine, is 16 amino acids long. Of all the DNA, just the CDR3 is kept, 48 bases in frame from base 1. The V and J ends are trimmed by 4 bases and 4 bases, leaving 14 bases between them. In regard to this clone: The specificity of this receptor is unknown. Qualities for individual bases were not recorded, and no much larger clone is one base off.

Healthy HIV-negative adults with no recently reported acute infections or vaccinations were included as donors. All donors were Caucasian adults living in Nashville, Tennessee, USA. CD4+ T cells were enriched through magnetic negative selection, after which naive cells were positively selected on CD45RA and the remaining negative fraction served as the memory subset. Blood was collected by leukapheresis, and PBMCs were isolated by Ficoll-Histopaque density gradient centrifugation and then cryopreserved in liquid nitrogen vapor phase. Analytical flow cytometry was used to check the purity and quantity of every magnetically sorted T cell population. Genomic DNA was isolated from each sorted fraction and quantified by UV absorbance on a Nanodrop 2000c. Using the deep immunoSEQ assay, TCR CDR3 regions were amplified from genomic DNA by multiplex PCR. For each cell subset, the extracted genomic DNA was distributed evenly across all wells of several immunoSEQ 96-well plates, and each plate served as one replicate. Each replicate PCR for sorted subsets received around 0.2 ug genomic DNA, equal to tens of thousands of T cell genomes. Purified libraries were quantified with a Qubit 3.0 fluorometer, sized on a Bioanalyzer 2100, and re-quantified with the KAPA Library Quantification kit. Every immunoSEQ 96-well plate was sequenced on a dedicated single-read 150-cycle Illumina NextSeq 550 flow cell. In the source study's methods: Because the immunoSEQ output included only junctional sequences and no quality scores, the filtering could not be the same as the filtering used for full-length reads. To assign V/J genes and CDR3, sequences were annotated using PyIR, a Python wrapper for IgBLAST v1.9, with IMGT germline references. Reads were removed for weak V/J assignments (E-value above 1e-6), missing CDR3, stop codons, out-of-frame junctions, or ambiguous translated residues. V3J clonotypes were defined as sequences sharing the same inferred V gene, J gene, and CDR3 amino acid sequence. Percentage overlap between repertoires was calculated by dividing the number of shared unique clonotypes by the size of the smaller repertoire. Three approaches were used to assess repertoire richness: RTK rarefaction, the Chao1 estimator, and Recon v2.1 estimates of unobserved clonotypes. Generation probabilities were computed with OLGA for all TCRbeta clonotypes obtained by the gDNA method from a few donors. In its TCRdb copy, this immuneACCESS table keeps in-frame sequences only and misses some clones. Where compared with another copy, unresolved V genes explain less than half of these, and the others have no known cause. The V and J calls and clone size were taken over from that table, and D and trimming were inferred from the DNA. The sample includes roughly 2.5 million clones, with around 90% observed a single time. The ten biggest clones cover about 0.13% of the sample.

The rearranged chain carries TRBV2 and TRBJ2-6, with TRBD2 perhaps the D gene, on 5 matching bases. The sequencing input was naive CD4+ T cells sorted from blood. The sample's cell subset or site label, in plain terms: CD45RA+ positively selected. The clonotype was recovered from a man between 18 and 29 years old in good health. The nucleotide sequence reads TGTGCCAGCAGTGGGCTCGGGGTGTCGGGGGCCAACGTCCTGACTTTC. It translates as CASSGLGVSGANVLTF. The entire variable domain, with the stretches around the CDR3 drawn from the reference TRBV2 and TRBJ2-6 proteins, is EPEVTQTPSHQVTQMGQEVILRCVPISNHLYFYWYRQILGQKVEFLVSFYNNEISEKSEIFDDQFSVERPDGSNFTLKIRSTKLEDSAMYFCASSGLGVSGANVLTFGAGSRLTVL.